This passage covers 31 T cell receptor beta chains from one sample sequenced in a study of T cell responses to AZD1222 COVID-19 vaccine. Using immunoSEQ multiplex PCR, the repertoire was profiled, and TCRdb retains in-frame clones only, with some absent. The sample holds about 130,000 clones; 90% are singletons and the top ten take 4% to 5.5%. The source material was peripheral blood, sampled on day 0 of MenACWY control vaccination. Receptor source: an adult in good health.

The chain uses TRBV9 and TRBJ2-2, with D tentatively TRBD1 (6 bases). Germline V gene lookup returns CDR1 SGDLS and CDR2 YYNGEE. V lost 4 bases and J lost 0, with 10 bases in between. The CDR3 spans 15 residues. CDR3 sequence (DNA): TGTGCCAGCAGCCCCTGGACAGCGAACACCGGGGAGCTGTTTTTT. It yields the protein CASSPWTANTGELFF.

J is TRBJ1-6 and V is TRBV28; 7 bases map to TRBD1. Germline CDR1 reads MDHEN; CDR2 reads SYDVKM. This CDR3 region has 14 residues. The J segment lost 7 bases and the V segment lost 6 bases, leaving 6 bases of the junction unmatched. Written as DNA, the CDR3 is TGTGCCAGCAGGCTACAGGGGAGGAATTCACCCCTCCACTTT. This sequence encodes CASRLQGRNSPLHF.

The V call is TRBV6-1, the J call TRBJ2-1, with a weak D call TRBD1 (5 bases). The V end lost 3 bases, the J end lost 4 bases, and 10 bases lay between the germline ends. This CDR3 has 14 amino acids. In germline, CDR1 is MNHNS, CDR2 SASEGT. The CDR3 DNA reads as TGTGCCAGCAGTGATCCCAACAGGTACAATGAGCAGTTCTTC. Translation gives CASSDPNRYNEQFF.

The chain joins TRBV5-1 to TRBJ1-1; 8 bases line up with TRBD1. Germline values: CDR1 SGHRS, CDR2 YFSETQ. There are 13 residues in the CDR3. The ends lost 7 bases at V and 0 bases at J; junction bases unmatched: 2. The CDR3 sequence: CASQDRVNTEAFF. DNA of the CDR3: TGCGCCAGCCAGGACAGGGTGAACACTGAAGCTTTCTTT.

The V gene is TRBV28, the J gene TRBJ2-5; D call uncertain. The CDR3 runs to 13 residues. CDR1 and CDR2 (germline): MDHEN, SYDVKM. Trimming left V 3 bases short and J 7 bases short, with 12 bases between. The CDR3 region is CASSLLQWGTQYF. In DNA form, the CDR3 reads TGTGCCAGCAGTTTGCTCCAGTGGGGGACCCAGTACTTC.

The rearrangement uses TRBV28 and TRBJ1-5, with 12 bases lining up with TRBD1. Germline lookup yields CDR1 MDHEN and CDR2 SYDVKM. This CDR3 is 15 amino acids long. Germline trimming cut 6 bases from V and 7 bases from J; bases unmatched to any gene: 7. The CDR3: CASRQGQGASQPQHF. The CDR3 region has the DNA TGTGCCAGCAGGCAGGGACAGGGGGCAAGCCAGCCCCAGCATTTT.

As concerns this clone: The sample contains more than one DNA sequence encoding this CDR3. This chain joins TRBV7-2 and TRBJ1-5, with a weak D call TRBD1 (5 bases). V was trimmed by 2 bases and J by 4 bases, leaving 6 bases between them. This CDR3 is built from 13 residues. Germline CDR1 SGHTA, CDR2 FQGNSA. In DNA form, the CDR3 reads TGTGCCAGCAGCTTACGGGGGAATCAGCCCCAGCATTTT. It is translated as CASSLRGNQPQHF.

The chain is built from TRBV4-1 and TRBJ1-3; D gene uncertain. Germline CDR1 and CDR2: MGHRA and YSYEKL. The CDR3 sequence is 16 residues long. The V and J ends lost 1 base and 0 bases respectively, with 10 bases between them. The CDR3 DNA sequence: TGCGCCAGCAGCCAAGTAACGGCAATCTCTGGAAACACCATATATTTT. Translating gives CASSQVTAISGNTIYF.

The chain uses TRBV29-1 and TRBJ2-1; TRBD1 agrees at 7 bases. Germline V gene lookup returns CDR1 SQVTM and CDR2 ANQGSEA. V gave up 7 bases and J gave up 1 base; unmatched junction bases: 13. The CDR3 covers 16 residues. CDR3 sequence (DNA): TGCAGCGCCATGCCATCGACAGGGAATTCCTACAATGAGCAGTTCTTC. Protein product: CSAMPSTGNSYNEQFF.

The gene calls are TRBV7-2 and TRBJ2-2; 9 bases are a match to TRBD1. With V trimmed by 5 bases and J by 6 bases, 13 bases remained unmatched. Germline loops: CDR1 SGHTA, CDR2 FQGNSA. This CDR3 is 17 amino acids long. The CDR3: CASSPHRGRRAAGELFF. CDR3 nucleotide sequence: TGTGCCAGCAGCCCCCACAGGGGGCGAAGGGCCGCCGGGGAGCTGTTTTTT.

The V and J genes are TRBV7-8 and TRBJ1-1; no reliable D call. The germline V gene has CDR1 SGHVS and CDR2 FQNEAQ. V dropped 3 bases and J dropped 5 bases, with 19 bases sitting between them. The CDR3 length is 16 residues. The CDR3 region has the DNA TGTGCCAGCAGCTTCAACCCGGCGGGGTTTCGGACTGAAGCTTTCTTT. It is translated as CASSFNPAGFRTEAFF.

CDR3 nucleotide sequence: TGTGCCAGCAGCCGCACGAGGTTGGGGGGGCATCGGCAGCCCCAGCATTTT. Residues: CASSRTRLGGHRQPQHF. This chain joins TRBV3-1 (or the pseudogene TRBV3-2) and TRBJ1-5, with D maybe TRBD1 (6 bases). CDR1 is LGHDT, CDR2 YNNKEL, per germline (reference sequence). The CDR3 length is 17 residues. The V gene lost 4 bases and the J gene lost 7 bases, with 23 bases spanning the gap.

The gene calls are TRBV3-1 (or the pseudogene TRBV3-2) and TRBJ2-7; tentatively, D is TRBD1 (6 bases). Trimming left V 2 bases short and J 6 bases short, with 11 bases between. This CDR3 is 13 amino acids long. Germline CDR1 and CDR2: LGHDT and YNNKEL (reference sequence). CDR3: CASSQTGLSEQYV. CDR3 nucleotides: TGTGCCAGCAGCCAAACAGGGCTGTCCGAGCAGTACGTC.

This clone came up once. The CDR3 reads CASSPVGGSNTEAFF. The CDR3 DNA reads as TGTGCCAGCAGCCCAGTAGGGGGGAGTAACACTGAAGCTTTCTTT. This chain uses TRBV7-2 with TRBJ1-1; maybe TRBD1 (6 bases). This CDR3 is built from 15 residues. Germline V gene data show CDR1 as SGHTA and CDR2 as FQGNSA. Trimming pared 5 bases from V and 2 bases from J, leaving 15 bases between.

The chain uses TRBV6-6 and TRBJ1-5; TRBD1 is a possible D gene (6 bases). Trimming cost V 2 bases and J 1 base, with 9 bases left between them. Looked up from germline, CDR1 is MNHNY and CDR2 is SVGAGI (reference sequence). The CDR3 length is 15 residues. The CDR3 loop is CASSYPGQSNQPQHF. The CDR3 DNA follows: TGTGCCAGCAGTTACCCAGGACAGAGCAATCAGCCCCAGCATTTT.

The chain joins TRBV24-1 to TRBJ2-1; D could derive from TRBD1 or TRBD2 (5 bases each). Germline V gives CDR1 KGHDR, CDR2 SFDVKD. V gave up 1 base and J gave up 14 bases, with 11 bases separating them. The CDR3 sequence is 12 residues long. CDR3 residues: CATSDFGWGKFF. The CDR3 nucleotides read TGTGCCACCAGTGATTTTGGATGGGGGAAGTTCTTC.

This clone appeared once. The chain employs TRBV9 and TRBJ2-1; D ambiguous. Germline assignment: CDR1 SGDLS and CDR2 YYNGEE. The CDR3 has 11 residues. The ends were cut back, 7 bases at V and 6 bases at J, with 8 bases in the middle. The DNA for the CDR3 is TGTGCCAGCTCTATACGCAATGAGCAGTTCTTC. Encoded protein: CASSIRNEQFF. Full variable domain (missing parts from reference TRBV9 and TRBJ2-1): DSGVTQTPKHLITATGQRVTLRCSPRSGDLSVYWYQQSLDQGLQFLIQYYNGEERAKGNILERFSAQQFPDLHSELNLSSLELGDSALYFCASSIRNEQFFGPGTRLTVL.

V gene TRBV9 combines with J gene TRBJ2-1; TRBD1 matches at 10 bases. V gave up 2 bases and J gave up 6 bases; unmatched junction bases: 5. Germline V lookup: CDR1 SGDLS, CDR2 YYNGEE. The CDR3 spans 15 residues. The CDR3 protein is CASSVYDRGLNEQFF. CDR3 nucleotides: TGTGCCAGCAGCGTGTACGACAGGGGGCTCAATGAGCAGTTCTTC. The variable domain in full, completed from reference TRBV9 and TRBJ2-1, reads DSGVTQTPKHLITATGQRVTLRCSPRSGDLSVYWYQQSLDQGLQFLIQYYNGEERAKGNILERFSAQQFPDLHSELNLSSLELGDSALYFCASSVYDRGLNEQFFGPGTRLTVL.

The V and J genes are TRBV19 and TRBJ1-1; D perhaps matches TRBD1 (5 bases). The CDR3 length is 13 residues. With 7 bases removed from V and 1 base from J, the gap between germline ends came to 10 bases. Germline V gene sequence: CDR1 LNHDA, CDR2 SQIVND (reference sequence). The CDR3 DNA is TGTGCCAGTACCCAGGGTCCGAACACTGAAGCTTTCTTT. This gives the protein CASTQGPNTEAFF. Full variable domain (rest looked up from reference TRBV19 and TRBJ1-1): DGGITQSPKYLFRKEGQNVTLSCEQNLNHDAMYWYRQDPGQGLRLIYYSQIVNDFQKGDIAEGYSVSREKKESFPLTVTSAQKNPTAFYLCASTQGPNTEAFFGQGTRLTVV.

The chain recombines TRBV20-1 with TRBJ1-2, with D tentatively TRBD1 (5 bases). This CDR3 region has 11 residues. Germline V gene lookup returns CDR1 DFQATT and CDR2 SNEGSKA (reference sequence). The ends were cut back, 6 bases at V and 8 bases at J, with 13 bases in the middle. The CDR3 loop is CSARKGYGYTF. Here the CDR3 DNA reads TGCAGTGCCCGAAAGGGGTACGGCTACACCTTC.

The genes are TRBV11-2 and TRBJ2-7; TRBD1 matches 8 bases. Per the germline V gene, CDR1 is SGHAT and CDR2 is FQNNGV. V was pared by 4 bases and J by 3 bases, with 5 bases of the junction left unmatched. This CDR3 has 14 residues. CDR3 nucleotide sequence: TGTGCCAGCAGCTACTCGACAGGGGACTACGAGCAGTACGTC. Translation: CASSYSTGDYEQYV.

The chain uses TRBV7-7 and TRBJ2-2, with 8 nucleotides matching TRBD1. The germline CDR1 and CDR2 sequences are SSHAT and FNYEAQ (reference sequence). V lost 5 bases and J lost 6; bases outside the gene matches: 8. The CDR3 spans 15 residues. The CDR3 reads CASSLGQGLAGELFF. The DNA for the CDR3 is TGTGCCAGCAGCCTTGGACAGGGCCTCGCCGGGGAGCTGTTTTTT. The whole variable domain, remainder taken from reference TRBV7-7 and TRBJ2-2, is GAGVSQSPRYKVTKRGQDVTLRCDPISSHATLYWYQQALGQGPEFLTYFNYEAQPDKSGLPSDRFSAERPEGSISTLTIQRTEQRDSAMYRCASSLGQGLAGELFFGEGSRLTVL.

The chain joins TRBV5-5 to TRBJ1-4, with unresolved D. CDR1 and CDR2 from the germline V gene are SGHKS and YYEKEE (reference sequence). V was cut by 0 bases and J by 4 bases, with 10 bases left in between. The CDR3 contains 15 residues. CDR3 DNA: TGTGCCAGCAGCTTGGGCCCGGGAAGTAATGAAAAACTGTTTTTT. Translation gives CASSLGPGSNEKLFF.

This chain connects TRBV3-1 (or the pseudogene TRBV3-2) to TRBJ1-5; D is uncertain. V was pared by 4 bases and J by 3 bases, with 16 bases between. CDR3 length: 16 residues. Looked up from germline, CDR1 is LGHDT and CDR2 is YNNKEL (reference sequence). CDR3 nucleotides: TGTGCCAGCAGCCCAAAAGCTGGGTGGGACAATCAGCCCCAGCATTTT. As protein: CASSPKAGWDNQPQHF.

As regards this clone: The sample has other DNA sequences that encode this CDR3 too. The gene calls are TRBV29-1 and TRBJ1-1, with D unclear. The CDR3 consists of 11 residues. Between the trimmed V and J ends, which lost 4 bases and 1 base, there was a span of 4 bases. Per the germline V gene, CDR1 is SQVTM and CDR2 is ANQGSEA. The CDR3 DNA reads TGCAGCGTTGGCACGAACACTGAAGCTTTCTTT. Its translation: CSVGTNTEAFF.

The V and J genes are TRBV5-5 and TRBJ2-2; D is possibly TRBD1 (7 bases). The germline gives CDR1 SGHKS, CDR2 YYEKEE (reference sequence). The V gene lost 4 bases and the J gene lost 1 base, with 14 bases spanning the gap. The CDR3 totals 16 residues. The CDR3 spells CASSGGGQLNTGELFF. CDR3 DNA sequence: TGTGCCAGCAGCGGAGGGGGACAGCTGAACACCGGGGAGCTGTTTTTT.

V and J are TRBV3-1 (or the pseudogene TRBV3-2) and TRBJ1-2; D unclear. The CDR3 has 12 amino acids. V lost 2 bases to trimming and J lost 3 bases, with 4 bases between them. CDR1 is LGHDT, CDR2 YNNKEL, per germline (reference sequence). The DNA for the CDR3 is TGTGCCAGCAGCCAACAGTACTATGGCTACACCTTC. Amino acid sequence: CASSQQYYGYTF.

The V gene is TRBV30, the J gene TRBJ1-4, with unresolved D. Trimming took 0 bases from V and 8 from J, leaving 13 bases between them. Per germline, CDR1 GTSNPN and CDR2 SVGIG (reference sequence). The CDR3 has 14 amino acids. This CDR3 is CAWSVMVGGEKLFF. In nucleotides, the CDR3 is TGTGCCTGGAGTGTCATGGTGGGTGGCGAAAAACTGTTTTTT.

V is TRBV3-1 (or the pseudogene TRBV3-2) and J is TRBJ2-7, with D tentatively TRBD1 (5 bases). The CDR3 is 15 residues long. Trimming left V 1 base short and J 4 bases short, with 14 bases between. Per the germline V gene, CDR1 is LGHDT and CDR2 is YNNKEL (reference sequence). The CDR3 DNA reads TGTGCCAGCAGCCAAGGCTGGCAGGGTACTTACGAGCAGTACTTC. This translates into CASSQGWQGTYEQYF.

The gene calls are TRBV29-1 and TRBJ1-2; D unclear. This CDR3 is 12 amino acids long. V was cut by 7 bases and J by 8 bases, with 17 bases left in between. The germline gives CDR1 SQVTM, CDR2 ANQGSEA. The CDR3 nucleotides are TGCAGCGCAATAGGGTCTACTGGGGGCTACACCTTC. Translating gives CSAIGSTGGYTF. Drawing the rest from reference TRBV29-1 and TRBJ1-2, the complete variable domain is SAVISQKPSRDICQRGTSLTIQCQVDSQVTMMFWYRQQPGQSLTLIATANQGSEATYESGFVIDKFPISRPNLTFSTLTVSNMSPEDSSIYLCSAIGSTGGYTFGSGTRLTVV.

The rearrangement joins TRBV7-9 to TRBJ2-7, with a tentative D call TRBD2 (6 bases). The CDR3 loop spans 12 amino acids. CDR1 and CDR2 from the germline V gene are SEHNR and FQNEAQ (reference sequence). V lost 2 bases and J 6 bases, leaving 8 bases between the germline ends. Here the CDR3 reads CASSLPLAEQYF. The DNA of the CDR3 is TGTGCCAGCAGCTTACCACTAGCCGAGCAGTACTTC.